The 15 T cell receptor beta chains below were found in one sample sequenced in a study of T cells expressing NK-cell markers. TCRdb processed the 5' RACE reads again and assigns one entry to each CDR3 protein, with no DNA. The sample is made up of 200,000 to 300,000 distinct CDR3 sequences, and the top ten hold 4% to 5% of it. Material for sequencing was blood T cells: a sorted CD56 or NKG2C T cell subset, CD4+ or CD8+ T cells, or bulk PBMC T cells (not recorded which). The receptors derive from a woman between 18 and 70 years old in good health.

This chain links TRBV20-1 with TRBJ2-3; the TCRdb D gene call, TRBD2, has no DNA to confirm it. CDR1 DFQATT and CDR2 SNEGSKA come from the germline V gene (reference sequence). This CDR3 comprises 14 residues. CDR3 sequence: CSAVEGPSTDTQYF.

This chain links TRBV5-1 with TRBJ2-2. The CDR3 spans 13 residues. CDR1 is SGHRS, CDR2 YFSETQ, per germline. The CDR3 spells CASSWPLSGELFF.

The genes are TRBV24-1 and TRBJ2-1; the D call from TCRdb, TRBD2, cannot be confirmed without DNA. Germline CDR1 and CDR2: KGHDR and SFDVKD. This CDR3 has 19 amino acids. The chain's CDR3 is CATSDSGTSGGDSYNEQFF.

The V call is TRBV4-3, the J call TRBJ1-6. CDR3 length equals 15 residues. Germline V gives CDR1 LGHNA, CDR2 YSLEER. This CDR3 reads CASSQANSYNSPLHF.

CDR3 sequence: CSSGLLAKNIQYF. The chain couples TRBV20-1 to TRBJ2-4. Germline CDR1 DFQATT, CDR2 SNEGSKA (reference sequence). This CDR3 region has 13 residues.

V usage is TRBV20-1 and J usage is TRBJ1-3. The CDR3 has 15 residues. Germline V gene lookup returns CDR1 DFQATT and CDR2 SNEGSKA (reference sequence). This CDR3 reads CSARDLPVSGNTIYF.

This chain links TRBV20-1 with TRBJ2-1; TCRdb names TRBD2, which stays unverified in the absence of DNA. The CDR3 totals 16 residues. Germline V gene sequence: CDR1 DFQATT, CDR2 SNEGSKA (reference sequence). The CDR3 protein is CSAETSGGVSYNEQFF.

V and J are TRBV5-1 and TRBJ2-1; TCRdb names TRBD1, which stays unverified in the absence of DNA. The CDR3 covers 13 residues. The germline V gene has CDR1 SGHRS and CDR2 YFSETQ. CDR3 sequence: CASSWGGYDEQFF.

The chain combines TRBV7-3 with TRBJ1-2; no DNA is available, so the TRBD1 call from TCRdb remains unchecked. There are 12 residues in the CDR3. Germline V gives CDR1 SGHTA, CDR2 FQGTGA. CDR3: CASSAPGGGYTF.

The CDR3: CASSQGNNEKLFF. The chain joins TRBV10-3 to TRBJ1-4; TCRdb gives TRBD1 as the D gene, but with no DNA this cannot be confirmed. This CDR3 is 13 amino acids long. CDR1 ENHRY and CDR2 SYGVKD come from the germline V gene.

This chain connects TRBV30 to TRBJ1-4; TCRdb outputs TRBD1, but without DNA this stays unchecked. The CDR3 covers 13 residues. Germline CDR1 is GTSNPN and CDR2 is SVGIG (reference sequence). The CDR3 is CAWSPDRGEKLFF. The whole variable domain, remainder taken from reference TRBV30 and TRBJ1-4, is SQTIHQWPATLVQPVGSPLSLECTVEGTSNPNLYWYRQAAGRGLQLLFYSVGIGQISSEVPQNLSASRPQDRQFILSSKKLLLSDSGFYLCAWSPDRGEKLFFGSGTQLSVL.

The chain joins TRBV5-1 to TRBJ1-2. CDR3 length: 14 amino acids. Germline V gene data show CDR1 as SGHRS and CDR2 as YFSETQ. The CDR3 here is CASSFDRANYGYTF.

The chain uses TRBV7-2 and TRBJ1-6; TCRdb proposes TRBD1, but this gene call is untestable without DNA. From germline, CDR1 is SGHTA and CDR2 FQGNSA. The CDR3 spans 14 residues. CDR3 region: CASSPQGGDSPLHF. The full variable domain, completed using reference TRBV7-2 and TRBJ1-6, is GAGVSQSPSNKVTEKGKDVELRCDPISGHTALYWYRQSLGQGLEFLIYFQGNSAPDKSGLPSDRFSAERTGGSVSTLTIQRTQQEDSAVYLCASSPQGGDSPLHFGNGTRLTVT.

This rearrangement joins TRBV5-6 to TRBJ2-7; the D gene TCRdb calls, TRBD2, cannot be checked with no DNA. In germline, CDR1 is SGHDT, CDR2 YYEEEE. The CDR3 length is 14 residues. The chain's CDR3 is CASSPRTPLYEQYF.

The chain joins TRBV15 to TRBJ2-5; the TRBD1 assignment by TCRdb is unverifiable without DNA. The CDR3 is made up of 13 amino acids. Germline-derived CDR1 and CDR2 are LNHNV and YYDKDF (reference sequence). The CDR3 loop is CATGQGWGETQYF.